Below are 11 T cell receptor beta chains sequenced from a single sample in a study of T cells in Graves' hyperthyroidism and ophthalmopathy. From RNA transcripts, TCR beta CDR3 regions were amplified. First-round RT-PCR targeting the TCR CDR3 was performed with the HTBI primer set. TCRdb re-derived calls from the multiplex PCR reads in MiXCR, one entry per CDR3 protein. The sample shows around 430,000 distinct CDR3 sequences, approximately 15% of them seen only once. Sequenced material: blood. Receptor source: a woman younger than 45 with Graves' hyperthyroidism.

This clonotype has more than one count but fewer than ten. At one end, the junction sequence differs from germline, possibly due to a read error. This sequence joins TRBV5-6 and TRBJ2-5; 7 positions match TRBD1. Germline CDR1 SGHDT, CDR2 YYEEEE. The CDR3 covers 13 residues. The chain's CDR3 is CASSPPDRVQSNF. As DNA, the CDR3 is TGTGCCAGCAGCCCTCCTGACAGGGTCCAGTCCAACTTC.

This clonotype was picked up many times. The chain combines TRBV12-3 or TRBV12-4 with TRBJ1-4; TRBD1 agrees at 10 bases. Trimming took 7 bases from V and 8 from J; bases not matched to a gene: 7. CDR3 length: 14 residues. CDR3 sequence reads: CASKPGQGREKLFF. The CDR3 DNA reads as TGTGCCAGCAAGCCGGGACAGGGGAGGGAAAAACTGTTTTTT.

This clonotype showed up many times. This chain uses TRBV2 with TRBJ1-1; 8 nucleotides agree with TRBD1. This CDR3 has 12 residues. Germline V lookup: CDR1 SNHLY, CDR2 FYNNEI. The V segment lost 6 bases and the J segment 7 bases; nucleotides outside the gene matches: 4. CDR3 loop: CASSAQGVEAFF. Written as DNA, the CDR3 is TGTGCCAGCAGCGCACAGGGGGTTGAAGCTTTCTTT.

There are many counts of this clonotype. The chain is built from TRBV28 and TRBJ2-7; D is perhaps TRBD2 (5 bases). This CDR3 comprises 16 residues. Trimming took 5 bases from V and 4 from J, leaving 21 bases between them. The germline CDR1 and CDR2 sequences are MDHEN and SYDVKM. For the CDR3, the DNA is TGTGCCAGCAGTCCCCCCCATACTAGTCTTCGGTACGAGCAGTACTTC. It encodes CASSPPHTSLRYEQYF.

This clonotype was counted between two and nine times. This CDR3 reads CASSFSGNKADTQYF. The CDR3 nucleotides read TGTGCCAGCAGTTTTAGCGGGAACAAGGCAGATACGCAGTATTTT. The chain couples TRBV6-1 to TRBJ2-3; 8 bases match TRBD2. The CDR3 is 15 amino acids. Unmatched junction bases numbered 8, after V lost 5 bases and J lost 4 bases. From germline, CDR1 is MNHNS and CDR2 SASEGT.

The CDR3 DNA sequence: TGCAGTGCTAGAGCCGGGACAGGGGATCAGCCCCAGCATTTT. Translated: CSARAGTGDQPQHF. The chain employs TRBV20-1 and TRBJ1-5, with TRBD1 identical over 10 bases. V shed 1 base, J shed 5 bases, and the junction held 2 bases outside the gene matches. The CDR3 consists of 14 residues. Per germline, CDR1 DFQATT and CDR2 SNEGSKA (reference sequence).

The rearrangement uses TRBV6-1 and TRBJ1-5, with 7 bases fitting TRBD1. Trimming at V came to 6 bases and at J to 3 bases, leaving 8 bases not matched to a gene. Looked up from germline, CDR1 is MNHNS and CDR2 is SASEGT. There are 15 residues in the CDR3. The CDR3 DNA is TGTGCCAGCAGACCCCGGGACAGACCCAATCAGCCCCAGCATTTT. It codes for CASRPRDRPNQPQHF.

The J gene is TRBJ2-3, the V gene TRBV6-2 or TRBV6-3; the D gene is possibly TRBD2 (5 bases). In germline, CDR1 is MNHEY, CDR2 SVGEGT. There are 16 residues in the CDR3. V was shortened by 0 bases and J by 3 bases, with 13 bases between the two germline ends. CDR3 sequence (DNA): TGTGCCAGCAGTTACTCTGGGTGGTCGGGAACAGATACGCAGTATTTT. Protein product: CASSYSGWSGTDTQYF.

As regards this clonotype: At one end, the junction sequence differs from germline, possibly due to a read error. V gene TRBV12-3 or TRBV12-4 combines with J gene TRBJ1-5; D is undetermined. This CDR3 has 14 amino acids. CDR3 coding DNA: TGTGCCAGCAGCCTTTTCTCTAGCAGTCAGCCCCAGCATTTT. Translated: CASSLFSSSQPQHF.

As concerns this clonotype: A much larger clonotype is one base distant, so this may be a read error. The chain links TRBV3-1 to TRBJ2-7; D unresolved. Near its end, the DNA agrees better with TRBJ2-1, so the J call may be wrong. Germline CDR1 LGHDT, CDR2 YNNKEL (reference sequence). The CDR3 is 13 residues long. The CDR3: CASSQVGSYEQFF. The CDR3 DNA reads as TGTGCCAGCAGCCAAGTCGGTTCCTACGAGCAGTTCTTC.

This clonotype has at least ten counts. The chain joins TRBV7-3 to TRBJ2-1, with D possibly matching TRBD2 (5 bases). Germline CDR1 SGHTA, CDR2 FQGTGA. The V and J ends lost 5 bases and 3 bases respectively, with 11 bases between them. This CDR3 has 14 residues. The CDR3 DNA sequence: TGTGCCAGCAGCCGAGCGGACCGCTACAATGAGCAGTTCTTC. Translation gives CASSRADRYNEQFF.